This T cell receptor beta chain was identified during a study of identical twins. The study, taken as a whole, reports: Cross-sectional statistical analysis, not tracking of the same donors, underpinned the conclusions.

In germline, CDR1 is SGHAT, CDR2 FQNNGV. Unmatched junction bases numbered 7, after V lost 5 bases and J lost 4 bases. There are 15 residues in the CDR3. It was template switching that added a universal primer site, and there were unique molecular identifiers on the cDNA. TCRdb analysed the 5' RACE reads with MiXCR anew, one entry per CDR3 protein. The table includes a few hundred thousand distinct CDR3 sequences, 14% detected once. This clonotype has more than one count but fewer than ten. Its antigen remains unidentified. These records were also assigned to another study, of yellow fever vaccine responses in identical twins.

The receptor's source is a woman aged 18-29 years in good health. The rearrangement joins TRBV11-2 to TRBJ2-5; 10 bases line up with TRBD1. The specimen was CD4+ T cells sorted from blood. The CDR3 bases are TGTGCCAGCAGCCTGGGACAGGGGTTTTCAGAGACCCAGTACTTC. As protein: CASSLGQGFSETQYF.